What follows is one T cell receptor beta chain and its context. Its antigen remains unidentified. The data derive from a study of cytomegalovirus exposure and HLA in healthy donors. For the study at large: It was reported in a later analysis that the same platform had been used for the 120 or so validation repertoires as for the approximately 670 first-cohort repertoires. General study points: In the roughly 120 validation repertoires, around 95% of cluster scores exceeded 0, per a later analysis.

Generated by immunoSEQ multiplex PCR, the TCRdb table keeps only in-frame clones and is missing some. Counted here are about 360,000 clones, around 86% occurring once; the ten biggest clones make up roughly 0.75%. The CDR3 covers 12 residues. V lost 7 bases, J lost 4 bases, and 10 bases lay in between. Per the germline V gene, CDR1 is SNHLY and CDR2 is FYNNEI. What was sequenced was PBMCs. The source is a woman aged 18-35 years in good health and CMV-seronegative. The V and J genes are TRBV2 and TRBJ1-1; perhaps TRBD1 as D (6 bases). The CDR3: CASNTGSTEAFF. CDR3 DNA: TGTGCCAGCAATACAGGGAGCACTGAAGCTTTCTTT.